This is a list of T cell receptor beta chains from one sample in a study of radiation and T cells in renal cell carcinoma. Data came from immunoSEQ multiplex PCR; TCRdb stores just in-frame clones and leaves some out. The sample shows 13,000 or so clones, approximately 50% of them seen only once. This specimen was tumor tissue, taken from a patient whose treatment was nephrectomy without radiotherapy. The receptors were gathered from a man aged 50-59 years with renal cell carcinoma. Both conserved end residues are part of each CDR3. Each record gives: J gene, V gene, D gene, clone size, CDR3 DNA, CDR3 protein. A D gene is named only where the DNA matches it firmly. Size is omitted from some rows. Given values are once, few, many or a class for expanded clones.

TRBJ2-7 | TRBV7-9 | - | - | TGTGCCAGCAGCCCCGGAGGGGGCTCGTACGAGCAGTACTTC | CASSPGGGSYEQYF
TRBJ2-4 | TRBV27 | - | few | TGTGCCAGCAAAGGAGGGGCGGCCAAAAACATTCAGTACTTC | CASKGGAAKNIQYF
TRBJ1-2 | TRBV5-1 | - | few | TGCGCCAGCAGCCCTGTGGGCGGTTTGGCCCTAGGCTATGGCTACACCTTC | CASSPVGGLALGYGYTF
TRBJ2-7 | TRBV10-3 | TRBD2 | - | TGTGCCATCAGTGAAGGGGGTAGCGGGGCACGCGAGCAGTACTTC | CAISEGGSGAREQYF
TRBJ1-2 | TRBV6-1 | TRBD1 | - | TGTGCCAGCAGCCCTGACAGGGGGCTCGGGTATGGCTACACCTTC | CASSPDRGLGYGYTF
TRBJ1-1 | TRBV30 | - | few | TGTGCCTGGACGAGGGGGGGGAACACTGAAGCTTTCTTT | CAWTRGGNTEAFF
TRBJ1-1 | TRBV6-6 | - | - | TGTGCCAGCAGCCCCCCGAGGGCATTGAACACTGAAGCTTTCTTT | CASSPPRALNTEAFF
TRBJ2-3 | TRBV19 | - | - | TGTGCCAGTAGTCTGGACACCAACACAGATACGCAGTATTTT | CASSLDTNTDTQYF
TRBJ1-2 | TRBV30 | TRBD1 | - | TGTGCCTGGAGTCCAGGGGGGTACTATGGCTACACCTTC | CAWSPGGYYGYTF
TRBJ2-2 | TRBV9 | - | - | TGTGCCAGCAGCGTAGCCATCAACACCGGGGAGCTGTTTTTT | CASSVAINTGELFF
TRBJ2-5 | TRBV9 | TRBD1 | - | TGTGCCAGCAGCGTAGAAGGGACAGGGGGCTTGGAGACCCAGTACTTC | CASSVEGTGGLETQYF
TRBJ2-5 | TRBV6-5 | TRBD2 | - | TGTGCCAGCAGTTACTCGGCGGGGGGACCCCAAGAGACCCAGTACTTC | CASSYSAGGPQETQYF
TRBJ2-7 | TRBV9 | - | few | TGTGCCAGCAGCGTTTATCCCTCATCCTACGAGCAGTACTTC | CASSVYPSSYEQYF
TRBJ1-1 | TRBV2 | - | - | TGTGCCAGCAGTGGGCGATCGAACACTGAAGCTTTCTTT | CASSGRSNTEAFF
TRBJ2-3 | TRBV5-1 | - | - | TGCGCCAGCAGCTCTACAGGGCGCACAGATACGCAGTATTTT | CASSSTGRTDTQYF
TRBJ2-7 | TRBV2 | TRBD1 | few | TGTGCCAGCAGTGAAATTGGGGGACAGGGGGTCCACGAGCAGTACTTC | CASSEIGGQGVHEQYF
TRBJ1-6 | TRBV7-2 | - | once | TGTGCCAGCCGAGTTCCAGGCTCCTATAATTCACCCCTCCACTTT | CASRVPGSYNSPLHF
TRBJ2-3 | TRBV12-5 | TRBD1 | - | TGTGCTAGTGCCTTGGACAGGGCCACAGATACGCAGTATTTT | CASALDRATDTQYF
TRBJ1-3 | TRBV10-2 | - | few | TGCGCCAGCACCCGAGCCGAGGTGAACACCATATATTTT | CASTRAEVNTIYF
TRBJ2-3 | TRBV5-1 | TRBD1 | medium-sized | TGCGCCAGCAGCTTACAGGGGGCCGGGAGAGATACGCAGTATTTT | CASSLQGAGRDTQYF
TRBJ2-3 | TRBV19 | TRBD2 | - | TGTGCCAGTAGTTCCCAAGCGGGGAGGGCAGATACGCAGTATTTT | CASSSQAGRADTQYF
TRBJ2-1 | TRBV10-3 | TRBD1 | - | TGTGCCATCAGTGATGAGGGACAGGTCTACAATGAGCAGTTCTTC | CAISDEGQVYNEQFF
TRBJ1-1 | TRBV5-1 | TRBD1 | few | TGCGCCAGCAGCTCCAGGGGGGACACTGAAGCTTTCTTT | CASSSRGDTEAFF
TRBJ2-3 | TRBV6-1 | TRBD1 | - | TGTGCCAGCAGTGATGCCGGGACAGGGGCTAGCACAGATACGCAGTATTTT | CASSDAGTGASTDTQYF
TRBJ2-7 | TRBV6-1 | - | once | TGTGCCAGCAGTGAATGGGGGACTCTTTCCTACGAGCAGTACTTC | CASSEWGTLSYEQYF
TRBJ1-4 | TRBV5-1 | - | - | TGCGCCAGCAGCTCTCAGGCACTTAATGAAAAACTGTTTTTT | CASSSQALNEKLFF
TRBJ1-1 | TRBV5-1 | - | medium-sized | TGCGCCAGCAGCCTGTCAGGGCGGCGAATGAACACTGAAGCTTTCTTT | CASSLSGRRMNTEAFF
TRBJ1-5 | TRBV19 | TRBD1 | - | TGTGCCAGTAGTAAGGGACAGCCCGACAATCAGCCCCAGCATTTT | CASSKGQPDNQPQHF
TRBJ1-1 | TRBV19 | - | medium-sized | TGTGCCAGTAGTATTGGAGCTACGAACACTGAAGCTTTCTTT | CASSIGATNTEAFF
TRBJ2-3 | TRBV27 | TRBD2 | medium-sized | TGTGCCAGCAGTTCCTTAGCGGGGGGGCCCCCAGATACGCAGTATTTT | CASSSLAGGPPDTQYF
TRBJ1-6 | TRBV5-6 | - | - | TGTGCCAGCAGCTCCCAGGTCGACGGTGATAATTCACCCCTCCACTTT | CASSSQVDGDNSPLHF
TRBJ1-1 | TRBV6-4 | - | - | TGTGCCAGCAGTGACTCGAACAGGAACACTGAAGCTTTCTTT | CASSDSNRNTEAFF
TRBJ2-7 | TRBV6-1 | TRBD1 | - | TGTGCCAGCAGTGAAATAGGACAGGGGTTCTACGAGCAGTACTTC | CASSEIGQGFYEQYF
TRBJ1-3 | TRBV7-6 | - | - | TGTGCCAGCAGCCACAGTAACTGGGGAAACACCATATATTTT | CASSHSNWGNTIYF
TRBJ2-7 | TRBV30 | - | - | TGTGCCTGGAGTGGGGCTAGCGCATCCTACGAGCAGTACTTC | CAWSGASASYEQYF
TRBJ2-5 | TRBV5-1 | - | once | TGCGCCAGCAGCGACTACCCACAGGGCGGCCGGGGGACCCAGTACTTC | CASSDYPQGGRGTQYF
TRBJ1-1 | TRBV5-4 | - | - | TGTGCCAGCAGCTCCGGGTCTCGGAGGGTGAACACTGAAGCTTTCTTT | CASSSGSRRVNTEAFF
TRBJ1-2 | TRBV6-6 | - | - | TGTGCCAGCAGTAGCCTATTGGGCTACACCTTC | CASSSLLGYTF
TRBJ2-3 | TRBV7-9 | - | - | TGTGCCAGCAGCTTAGCGCTTGACCCAGATACGCAGTATTTT | CASSLALDPDTQYF
TRBJ1-2 | TRBV7-9 | - | - | TGTGCCAGCAGCTCGGACGGGAACTATGGCTACACCTTC | CASSSDGNYGYTF
TRBJ2-5 | TRBV18 | - | - | TGTGCCAGCTCACCCCAACGAGGAGAGACCCAGTACTTC | CASSPQRGETQYF
TRBJ2-7 | TRBV6-7 | - | - | TGTGCCAGCAGCCCGGGAGGGGGCCACGCAACCACCGACTCCTACGAGCAGTACTTC | CASSPGGGHATTDSYEQYF
TRBJ1-4 | TRBV28 | TRBD1 | few | TGTGCCAGCAGTTTATGGCACAGGGGGCAAGGCGAAAAACTGTTTTTT | CASSLWHRGQGEKLFF
TRBJ2-2 | TRBV6-5 | - | - | TGTGCCAGCAGTTACTCGATAGGGGGGTTCGGGGAGCTGTTTTTT | CASSYSIGGFGELFF
TRBJ2-1 | TRBV2 | - | few | TGTGCCAGCGGGACATTGACAAACAATGAGCAGTTCTTC | CASGTLTNNEQFF
TRBJ1-1 | TRBV9 | - | - | TGTGCCAGCAGCGTCCACGTGGGAGCCACTGAAGCTTTCTTT | CASSVHVGATEAFF
TRBJ2-7 | TRBV25-1 | TRBD1 | - | TGTGCCAGCCAAAGACAGGGTGGGTCCTACGAGCAGTACTTC | CASQRQGGSYEQYF
TRBJ1-1 | TRBV11-3 | - | few | TGTGCCAGCAGCTTGGGGGGCAACACTGAAGCTTTCTTT | CASSLGGNTEAFF
TRBJ2-7 | TRBV14 | - | few | TGTGCCAGCAGAAGACAGGAATTGAACACCTACGAGCAGTACTTC | CASRRQELNTYEQYF
TRBJ2-1 | TRBV18 | - | - | TGTGCCAGCTCACAGGGGGGCCTTAGCTCCTACAATGAGCAGTTCTTC | CASSQGGLSSYNEQFF
TRBJ1-6 | TRBV5-6 | TRBD1 | - | TGTGCCAGCAGTGGGGACAGGAACAATTCACCCCTCCACTTT | CASSGDRNNSPLHF
TRBJ2-2 | TRBV11-3 | - | - | TGTGCCAGCAGCTCGGGAACCGGGACCGGAGGGACCGGGGAGCTGTTTTTT | CASSSGTGTGGTGELFF
TRBJ1-1 | TRBV30 | - | - | TGTGCCTGGAGTGCCGGACAAGTTAGACTGAACACTGAAGCTTTCTTT | CAWSAGQVRLNTEAFF
TRBJ2-3 | TRBV19 | - | - | TGTGCCAGTAGTATAGCTCGACAGGCCGGGGATACGCAGTATTTT | CASSIARQAGDTQYF
TRBJ2-2 | TRBV6-5 | - | few | TGTGCCAGCAGGGCAGACTCGGCCGGGGAGCTGTTTTTT | CASRADSAGELFF
TRBJ2-7 | TRBV6-6 | - | - | TGTGCCAGCAGTCAGGGCAATGAGCAGTACTTC | CASSQGNEQYF
TRBJ2-7 | TRBV4-2 | TRBD2 | few | TGTGCCAGCAGCCAAGACGGGCTAGCGGGAAATTCCTACGAGCAGTACTTC | CASSQDGLAGNSYEQYF
TRBJ2-2 | TRBV7-3 | - | medium-sized | TGTGCCAGCAGCTTAACGTCAGGGGCCGGGGAGCTGTTTTTT | CASSLTSGAGELFF
TRBJ1-1 | TRBV4-2 | TRBD1 | - | TGTGCCAGCAGCCTTCGACAGGGGGCTTTTGAAGCTTTCTTT | CASSLRQGAFEAFF
TRBJ2-7 | TRBV4-2 | - | medium-sized | TGTGCCAGCAGCCAAGGCGACAGATCCTCCTACGAGCAGTACTTC | CASSQGDRSSYEQYF